The clone carrying this TCR beta chain has a count of ten or more. Its antigen is undetermined. Germline V gene data show CDR1 as SGHTA and CDR2 as FQGNSA. Trimming removed 6 bases from V and 5 bases from J, with 22 bases in between. This CDR3 contains 16 residues. Each CDR3 protein is one row after TCRdb ran MiXCR on the 5' RACE reads. The sample includes 350,000 to 500,000 distinct CDR3 sequences, around 18% of them seen just once. This sample is part of a study of identical twins. General study points: The analysis was cross-sectional rather than longitudinal within donors. Abundant beta clonotypes from cord blood had fewer insertions, unlike memory repertoires, which showed none.

This receptor was identified in a man aged 50 to 59 in good health. V gene TRBV7-2 combines with J gene TRBJ1-2; D unresolved. The sequenced sample consisted of naive T cells sorted from blood. The CDR3: CASSLDFRGFSYGYTF. For the CDR3, the DNA is TGTGCCAGCAGTCTGGATTTCCGGGGTTTTTCTTATGGCTACACCTTC.